This T cell receptor beta chain was identified in a study of shared clonotypes between healthy human individuals. The junction had 6 bases not matched to a gene; V was cut back by 2 bases and J by 7 bases. The germline gives CDR1 KGHSH, CDR2 LQKENI. The CDR3 contains 14 residues. Repertoires were generated with immunoSEQ multiplex PCR, while TCRdb's copy carries only in-frame clones and drops some. The table has about 2.4 million clones, 93% seen once; the top ten hold approximately 0.35%. Material: naive CD4+ T cells from PBMCs. Subset of the sample: CD45RA+ positively selected. The source of this sequence is a man aged 18-30 years in good health. Some clones in this sample may be carry-over from other donors' samples. The chain uses TRBV18 and TRBJ1-2, with TRBD1 matching over 8 bases. DNA for the CDR3: TGTGCCAGCTCACCAGCACAGACAGGGGCTGGCTACACCTTC. Amino acids: CASSPAQTGAGYTF.